This T cell receptor beta chain was captured in a study of shared clonotypes between healthy human individuals. Germline V CDR1 and CDR2: SGDLS, YYNGEE. V was cut by 4 bases and J by 0 bases, with 13 bases left in between. This CDR3 has 15 amino acids. Assay: immunoSEQ multiplex PCR; the TCRdb copy retains only in-frame clones and omits some. Of about 110,000 clones listed, 55% to 70% are singletons. The sequence was collected from a woman younger than 45 in good health. The material sequenced was memory CD8+ T cells sorted from blood. Subset specified: CD45RO+ cells pooled with CCR7-negative TemRA cells. J is TRBJ1-1 and V is TRBV9, with a tentative D call TRBD1 (5 bases). CDR3 region: CASSQSGGMNTEAFF. The CDR3, as DNA: TGTGCCAGCAGCCAAAGCGGGGGTATGAACACTGAAGCTTTCTTT.